A single T cell receptor beta chain is shown here with its context. Its cognate antigen is unknown. The CDR3 length is 14 residues. The junction had 4 bases not matched to a gene; V was cut back by 4 bases and J by 2 bases. The V gene's germline CDR1 is SNHLY and CDR2 FYNNEI. Libraries were prepared by immunoSEQ multiplex PCR; TCRdb keeps only in-frame clonotypes and omits some of them. This sample has 110,000 to 150,000 clones, with around 90% found just once. These data belong to a study of T cell responses to AZD1222 COVID-19 vaccine. General study points: Reportedly, nearly half of unique spike TCRs recognized epitopes outside B.1.351/B.1.1.7 mutations. Females outnumbered males among donors, who were mostly white British; clonal diversity was possibly underestimated.

The sequence derives from an adult in good health. Sample: peripheral blood, taken on day 0 of AZD1222 vaccination. This chain links TRBV2 with TRBJ2-7; 8 bases align to TRBD2. CDR3 coding DNA: TGTGCCAGCAGTGCGGGGGGGGGACCCTACGAGCAGTACTTC. This translates into CASSAGGGPYEQYF. Using reference TRBV2 and TRBJ2-7 for the parts outside the CDR3, the full variable domain is EPEVTQTPSHQVTQMGQEVILRCVPISNHLYFYWYRQILGQKVEFLVSFYNNEISEKSEIFDDQFSVERPDGSNFTLKIRSTKLEDSAMYFCASSAGGGPYEQYFGPGTRLTVT.